The clone carrying this T cell receptor (beta chain) has at least ten counts. As yet, its antigen is unknown. This CDR3 is built from 16 residues. The junction had 12 bases not matched to a gene; V was cut back by 6 bases and J by 4 bases. Each CDR3 protein is one row after TCRdb ran MiXCR on the 5' RACE reads. The data show around 370,000 distinct CDR3 sequences, with 8.5% to 10% seen just once and approximately 9.3% held by the top ten. This sample was included in a study of identical twins. Regarding the study as a whole: Models underestimated out-of-frame TCR alpha sharing in monozygotic twins. With abundant cord blood beta clonotypes, insertions were fewer; memory repertoires showed no such pattern. Part of the zero-insertion signal could reflect confounding by invariant MAIT and iNKT cells.

The TCR comes from a woman aged 50 to 65 in good health. The sequencing sample was made of naive T cells sorted from blood. The V gene is TRBV12-3 or TRBV12-4, the J gene TRBJ2-5, with TRBD1 matching 9 bases. CDR3: CASSAPGTGTRETQYF. The CDR3 nucleotides read TGTGCCAGCAGCGCACCCGGGACAGGGACTCGAGAGACCCAGTACTTC.